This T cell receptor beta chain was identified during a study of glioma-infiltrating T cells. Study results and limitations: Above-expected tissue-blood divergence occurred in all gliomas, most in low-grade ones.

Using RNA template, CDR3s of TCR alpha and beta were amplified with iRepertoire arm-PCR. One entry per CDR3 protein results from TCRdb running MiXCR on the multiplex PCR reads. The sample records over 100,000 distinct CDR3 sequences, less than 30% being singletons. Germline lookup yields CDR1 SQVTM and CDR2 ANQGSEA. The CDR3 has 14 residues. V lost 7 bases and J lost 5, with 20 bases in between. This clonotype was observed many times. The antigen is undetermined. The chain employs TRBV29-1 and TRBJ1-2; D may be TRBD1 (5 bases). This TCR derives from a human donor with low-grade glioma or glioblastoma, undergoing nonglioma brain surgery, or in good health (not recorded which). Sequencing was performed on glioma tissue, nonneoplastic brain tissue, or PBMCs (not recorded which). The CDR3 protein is CSAAIAGEGYGYTF. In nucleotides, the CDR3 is TGCAGCGCTGCCATCGCGGGTGAGGGGTATGGCTACACCTTC.